This T cell receptor (beta chain) came from a study of Graves' ophthalmopathy and Graves' hyperthyroidism. Overall study: Stable hyperthyroidism meant no progression to ophthalmopathy within 18 months of follow-up.

Certain patients, namely those with other autoimmune diseases, uncontrolled infections, pregnancy or lactation, were excluded. CDR1 SQVTM and CDR2 ANQGSEA come from the germline V gene. There are 15 residues in the CDR3. TCR beta CDR3 regions were amplified from RNA transcripts. An opening RT-PCR round employed HTBI primers and preceded a second-round multiplex PCR. TCRdb analysed the multiplex PCR reads with MiXCR anew, one entry per CDR3 protein. Of about 550,000 distinct CDR3 sequences in the sample, under 45% were seen once. The chain links TRBV29-1 to TRBJ2-2; D might be TRBD1 (7 bases). TRBJ2-3 matches the DNA end more closely, so the J call is doubtful. This TCR was sampled from an adult man with Graves' hyperthyroidism. What was sequenced was peripheral blood or thyroid tissue (not recorded which). CDR3 amino acids: CSVEIGGGRTDTQYF. In DNA form, the CDR3 reads TGCAGCGTTGAAATAGGAGGGGGCAGGACAGATACGCAGTATTTT.